This T cell receptor (beta chain) was recorded in a study of cytomegalovirus exposure and HLA in healthy donors. General study points: Later analysis identified several of the most significant clusters that appeared linked to common viral pathogens. Rates of TCR association differed by HLA locus in a later analysis, with DRB1 highest and HLA-C lowest.

On this clone: Its matching antigen is unknown.

Per germline, CDR1 MNHNY and CDR2 SVGAGI (reference sequence). With 2 bases clipped from V and 6 bases from J, the junction kept 4 bases outside the gene matches. This CDR3 spans 14 amino acids. The PCR contained 60 Vbeta and 13 Jbeta primers. Repertoires were generated with immunoSEQ multiplex PCR, while TCRdb's copy carries only in-frame clones and drops some. The sample has 170,000 or so clones; 70% to 80% are singletons. Each donor's status was that of a healthy bone marrow donor. Source material: PBMCs. The clonotype comes from a woman under 40 in good health and CMV-seropositive. This chain joins TRBV6-6 and TRBJ2-3; 8 bases map to TRBD2. The chain's CDR3 is CASSYERESDTQYF. Here the CDR3 DNA reads TGTGCCAGCAGTTACGAGCGGGAGTCGGATACGCAGTATTTT.